These T cell receptor beta chains were read from a single sample in a study of T-cell memory formation after mild COVID-19. In TCRdb, the 5' RACE reads were re-called with MiXCR into one record per CDR3 protein. The sample yields about 210,000 distinct CDR3 sequences, around 27% seen once. The sequenced material came from PBMCs or a T cell subset sorted from them (not recorded which). The receptors shown here come from an adult woman who had mild COVID-19 (a few samples of this study predate the infection). Cell type and time point are not known. Each CDR3 is given with its conserved first and last residue. A D gene is named only where the DNA matches it firmly. Size values are once, few and many counts, or a class for expanded clones, and some rows have none.

d_call j_call v_call clone_size cdr3_aa cdr3_nt
TRBD2 TRBJ2-1 TRBV12-3/TRBV12-4 few CASSPQRGGGANEQFF TGTGCCAGCAGCCCTCAGAGAGGCGGGGGGGCGAATGAGCAGTTCTTC
TRBD1 TRBJ2-2 TRBV9 few CASSVQGASTGELFF TGTGCCAGCAGCGTCCAGGGGGCGAGCACCGGGGAGCTGTTTTTT
TRBD2 TRBJ2-2 TRBV7-2 many CASPAGLAGSGNTGELFF TGTGCCAGCCCCGCGGGGCTAGCGGGATCGGGGAACACCGGGGAGCTGTTTTTT
TRBD1 TRBJ1-2 TRBV9 once CASSGQGSTGYGYTF TGTGCCAGCAGCGGACAGGGTTCAACAGGCTATGGCTACACCTTC
. TRBJ1-1 TRBV7-9 . CASSSGTQAFF TGTGCCAGCAGTTCGGGTACCCAAGCTTTCTTT
. TRBJ2-7 TRBV15 few CATSRGDLDYSYEQYF TGTGCCACCAGCAGAGGGGACTTGGACTATTCCTACGAGCAGTACTTC
. TRBJ1-2 TRBV6-1 . CASSEYPPPGTRSGYTF TGTGCCAGCAGTGAATATCCCCCCCCGGGGACTCGTTCTGGCTACACCTTC
. TRBJ2-7 TRBV7-2 . CASSFAVGATYEQYF TGTGCCAGCAGCTTCGCCGTGGGGGCCACCTACGAGCAGTACTTC
. TRBJ1-5 TRBV12-3/TRBV12-4 . CASSLAGQYQPQHF TGTGCCAGCAGTTTGGCAGGGCAGTATCAGCCCCAGCATTTT
. TRBJ2-7 TRBV27 . CASRPFSGSTYEQYF TGTGCCAGCAGACCCTTCTCGGGTTCGACGTACGAGCAGTACTTC
. TRBJ2-1 TRBV9 . CASSAAYGGVWNNEQFF TGTGCCAGCAGCGCCGCCTATGGGGGCGTGTGGAACAATGAGCAGTTCTTC
. TRBJ2-5 TRBV5-5 . CASSIRDGPFQTQYF TGTGCCAGCAGCATCCGGGACGGACCTTTTCAGACCCAGTACTTC
TRBD2 TRBJ2-1 TRBV7-3 . CASSRNGLAGGNEQFF TGTGCCAGCAGCCGCAACGGACTAGCGGGGGGGAATGAGCAGTTCTTC
. TRBJ1-2 TRBV7-2 . CASSAAYGYTF TGTGCCAGCAGCGCGGCGTATGGCTACACCTTC
. TRBJ2-3 TRBV15 . CATSRERGTGPGDTQYF TGTGCCACCAGCAGAGAGCGGGGAACAGGGCCCGGAGATACGCAGTATTTT